This is a list of T cell receptor beta chains from one sample in a study of cytomegalovirus exposure and HLA in healthy donors. Generated by immunoSEQ multiplex PCR, the TCRdb table keeps only in-frame clones and is missing some. The table records around 120,000 clones, approximately 80% of them present only once. Material: PBMCs. The receptors were gathered from a man in his late teens or twenties in good health and CMV-seronegative. Each CDR3 is given with its conserved first and last residue. The D gene is left open where the match is weak. Clone size is shown for a subset of rows, as once, few, many or a class of expanded clone.

TRBD1	-	TRBV12-5	TRBJ1-1	CASGPGQATPMNTEAFF	TGTGCTAGTGGTCCGGGACAGGCGACCCCTATGAACACTGAAGCTTTCTTT
-	-	TRBV5-4	TRBJ2-3	CASSHKTDTDTQYF	TGTGCCAGCAGCCATAAGACTGACACAGATACGCAGTATTTT
TRBD1	-	TRBV10-2	TRBJ1-1	CAGTGGKDTEAFF	TGCGCCGGCACAGGGGGCAAGGACACTGAAGCTTTCTTT
TRBD2	-	TRBV7-2	TRBJ2-3	CASAALRGGARDTQYF	TGTGCCAGCGCCGCCCTCCGCGGGGGGGCTCGAGATACGCAGTATTTT
-	-	TRBV7-3	TRBJ2-1	CASSIGGIDEQFF	TGTGCCAGCAGCATCGGAGGGATAGATGAGCAGTTCTTC
TRBD1	-	TRBV28	TRBJ1-4	CASRQQGAFGEKLFF	TGTGCCAGCCGACAACAGGGGGCGTTTGGTGAAAAACTGTTTTTT
-	-	TRBV21-1	TRBJ2-3	CASSKALLVPRDSNTDTQYF	TGTGCCAGCAGCAAAGCGCTTTTGGTACCCCGGGACAGTAACACAGATACGCAGTATTTT
TRBD1	once	TRBV19	TRBJ1-2	CASSGDRGSSYTF	TGTGCCAGTAGTGGAGACAGGGGGAGTAGCTACACCTTC
TRBD2	few	TRBV4-3	TRBJ2-1	CASSQDPGGAYNEQFF	TGCGCCAGCAGCCAAGATCCCGGGGGGGCCTACAATGAGCAGTTCTTC
TRBD2	-	TRBV9	TRBJ2-4	CASGGVTKNIQYF	TGTGCCAGCGGGGGGGTAACCAAAAACATTCAGTACTTC
-	-	TRBV4-3	TRBJ1-5	CASSQDTTNQPQHF	TGCGCCAGCAGCCAAGATACGACAAATCAGCCCCAGCATTTT
-	once	TRBV7-8	TRBJ2-2	CASSLGHGELFF	TGTGCCAGCAGCTTAGGGCACGGGGAGCTGTTTTTT
-	-	TRBV30	TRBJ2-2	CAWSGRVNTGELFF	TGTGCCTGGAGTGGTAGAGTGAACACCGGGGAGCTGTTTTTT
TRBD2	-	TRBV7-9	TRBJ2-4	CASSVIGGDGNIQYF	TGTGCCAGCAGCGTTATCGGGGGGGACGGGAACATTCAGTACTTC
-	-	TRBV11-3	TRBJ2-2	CASSFISSTDTGELFF	TGTGCCAGCAGCTTCATCTCTAGCACGGACACCGGGGAGCTGTTTTTT
-	-	TRBV9	TRBJ2-7	CASSVAARGFTEQYF	TGTGCCAGCAGCGTAGCTGCCAGGGGTTTTACCGAGCAGTACTTC
-	-	TRBV5-4	TRBJ1-2	CASSSAGHGGYTF	TGTGCCAGCAGCTCCGCGGGGCACGGAGGCTACACCTTC
TRBD2	-	TRBV29-1	TRBJ2-3	CSVTGLAGSTDTQYF	TGCAGCGTCACAGGACTAGCGGGGAGCACAGATACGCAGTATTTT
TRBD1	-	TRBV19	TRBJ2-7	CASLGQGTSYEQYF	TGTGCCAGTTTGGGACAGGGGACATCCTACGAGCAGTACTTC
TRBD2	-	TRBV4-1	TRBJ2-4	CASSQGGPTGGPKNIQYF	TGCGCCAGCAGCCAAGGAGGCCCAACGGGGGGGCCAAAAAACATTCAGTACTTC
TRBD1	-	TRBV6-5	TRBJ1-2	CASRFRDSYYGYTF	TGTGCCAGCAGATTCCGGGACAGCTACTATGGCTACACCTTC
-	once	TRBV4-3	TRBJ1-5	CASSQTGTLQPQHF	TGCGCCAGCAGCCAAACCGGGACACTTCAGCCCCAGCATTTT
TRBD2	-	TRBV9	TRBJ2-2	CASSVQGGTGELFF	TGTGCCAGCAGCGTACAGGGAGGGACCGGGGAGCTGTTTTTT
-	-	TRBV4-3	TRBJ2-1	CASSPMAAYNEQFF	TGCGCCAGCAGCCCAATGGCAGCCTACAATGAGCAGTTCTTC
TRBD2	-	TRBV10-1	TRBJ2-1	CASSGTSGGTEQFF	TGCGCCAGCAGTGGGACTAGCGGGGGCACTGAGCAGTTCTTC
-	-	TRBV5-6	TRBJ2-1	CASSFGGSYNEQFF	TGTGCCAGCAGCTTCGGGGGCTCCTACAATGAGCAGTTCTTC
-	once	TRBV10-1	TRBJ2-7	CASSRARGYEQYF	TGCGCCAGCAGTCGTGCTAGGGGCTACGAGCAGTACTTC
TRBD1	-	TRBV9	TRBJ2-7	CASRVGGSVPYEQYF	TGTGCCAGCCGCGTAGGGGGCAGTGTTCCCTACGAGCAGTACTTC
-	-	TRBV2	TRBJ1-4	CASQSVRGGDEKLFF	TGTGCCAGCCAATCGGTGAGGGGAGGAGATGAAAAACTGTTTTTT
TRBD1	-	TRBV9	TRBJ1-2	CAIRTGLGYTF	TGTGCCATACGGACAGGGCTTGGCTACACCTTC
-	-	TRBV9	TRBJ1-2	CASSVPVAGLAF	TGTGCCAGCAGCGTACCCGTGGCGGGGTTAGCCTTC
-	-	TRBV4-1	TRBJ2-7	CASSNTMEGYPYEQYF	TGCGCCAGCAGTAATACAATGGAGGGGTACCCCTACGAGCAGTACTTC
TRBD2	-	TRBV30	TRBJ2-1	CARQARGAGAGNEQFF	TGTGCCAGACAAGCCCGTGGAGCGGGGGCGGGGAATGAGCAGTTCTTC
-	-	TRBV7-6	TRBJ2-2	CAGRDTGELFF	TGTGCCGGGCGGGACACCGGGGAGCTGTTTTTT
-	-	TRBV18	TRBJ2-7	CASSPLSGSYEQYF	TGTGCCAGCTCACCATTATCAGGCTCCTACGAGCAGTACTTC
TRBD2	-	TRBV10-1	TRBJ2-1	CASSRTSINEQFF	TGCGCCAGTTCGCGGACTAGCATCAATGAGCAGTTCTTC
-	-	TRBV10-3	TRBJ1-4	CAIKIGEGTNEKLFF	TGTGCCATCAAGATCGGCGAGGGAACTAATGAAAAACTGTTTTTT
TRBD1	few	TRBV7-2	TRBJ1-6	CASSPGTENSPLHF	TGTGCCAGCAGCCCCGGGACAGAAAATTCACCCCTCCACTTT
-	-	TRBV9	TRBJ1-1	CASSVTVNTEAFF	TGTGCCAGCAGCGTCACGGTGAACACTGAAGCTTTCTTT
TRBD1	-	TRBV6-5	TRBJ2-2	CASKEGANTGELFF	TGTGCCAGCAAAGAGGGGGCTAACACCGGGGAGCTGTTTTTT
-	-	TRBV27	TRBJ1-1	CASSRGGSAEAFF	TGTGCCAGCAGTCGGGGGGGATCGGCTGAAGCTTTCTTT
TRBD1	-	TRBV5-1	TRBJ1-2	CASSWTTTGRLEKDGYTF	TGCGCCAGCAGCTGGACCACGACAGGGAGGTTAGAGAAAGATGGCTACACCTTC
-	-	TRBV20-1	TRBJ1-2	CSAYSYGYTF	TGCAGTGCGTATTCCTATGGCTACACCTTC
-	few	TRBV29-1	TRBJ2-6	CSVELHQGPGANVLTF	TGCAGCGTTGAATTACATCAGGGCCCTGGGGCCAACGTCCTGACTTTC
-	-	TRBV7-2	TRBJ1-6	CASSAGGSSSYNSPLHF	TGTGCCAGCAGCGCCGGAGGGTCAAGCTCCTATAATTCACCCCTCCACTTT